The 7 T cell receptor beta chains in this list originate from one sample, sequenced in a study of cytomegalovirus exposure and HLA in healthy donors. The PCR was carried out with 60 Vbeta primers and 13 Jbeta primers. Assay used: immunoSEQ multiplex PCR; TCRdb lists only in-frame clones, some missing. The profile covers over 100,000 clones, with around 73% appearing a single time and approximately 8.4% taken by the ten largest. Sample: PBMCs. These TCRs come from a man aged 40-55 years in good health and CMV-seronegative.

The CDR3 sequence is CASRQFPGHGTSGINEQFF. CDR3 nucleotide sequence: TGCGCCAGCAGACAGTTTCCGGGACACGGGACTAGCGGGATTAATGAGCAGTTCTTC. This chain connects TRBV5-1 to TRBJ2-1; TRBD2 matches 13 bases. The J segment lost 7 bases and the V segment lost 5 bases, leaving 18 bases of the junction unmatched. CDR3 length: 19 amino acids. The V gene's germline CDR1 is SGHRS and CDR2 YFSETQ.

The rearrangement joins TRBV6-6 to TRBJ1-5; possible D gene TRBD1, 5 bases. The germline V gene encodes CDR1 MNHNY and CDR2 SVGAGI (reference sequence). The CDR3 sequence is 14 residues long. The ends were cut back, 8 bases at V and 4 bases at J, with 15 bases in the middle. The CDR3 sequence is CASEDRSMNQPQHF. The CDR3 nucleotides are TGTGCCAGCGAAGACAGATCAATGAATCAGCCCCAGCATTTT.

This clone was recorded a few times. The chain couples TRBV6-5 to TRBJ1-6, with D uncertain. This CDR3 contains 14 residues. Per germline, CDR1 MNHEY and CDR2 SVGAGI. V lost 7 bases to trimming and J lost 0 bases, with 7 bases between them. The CDR3, as DNA: TGTGCCAGCACGCGGAGCTCCTATAATTCACCCCTCCACTTT. Its protein is CASTRSSYNSPLHF.

The V call is TRBV2, the J call TRBJ2-7; TRBD1 might be the D (6 bases). CDR3 length: 15 residues. Looked up from germline, CDR1 is SNHLY and CDR2 is FYNNEI. V was shortened by 7 bases and J by 2 bases, with 18 bases between the two germline ends. The CDR3 spells CASTEARGVTYEQYF. In DNA form, the CDR3 reads TGTGCCAGCACCGAGGCCAGGGGTGTCACCTACGAGCAGTACTTC.

J is TRBJ1-1 and V is TRBV25-1; D is possibly TRBD1 (5 bases). The CDR3 length is 16 residues. The V gene's germline CDR1 is MGHDK and CDR2 SYGVNS. The V and J ends lost 4 bases and 0 bases respectively, with 15 bases between them. CDR3 coding DNA: TGTGCCAGCAGTGCCCTTACGACCAGGGTGAACACTGAAGCTTTCTTT. Translating it yields CASSALTTRVNTEAFF.

This clone was found a few times. J is TRBJ1-5 and V is TRBV2; 7 bases match TRBD1. The CDR3 spans 15 residues. V shed 8 bases, J shed 2 bases, and the junction held 9 bases outside the gene matches. Per germline, CDR1 SNHLY and CDR2 FYNNEI. In DNA, the CDR3 is TGTGCCAGCCGGGACAGTCTGTCTGGCAATCAGCCCCAGCATTTT. Translating gives CASRDSLSGNQPQHF.

V and J are TRBV18 and TRBJ1-3; D gene uncertain. V shed 2 bases and J shed 0 bases, with 5 bases lying between them. The germline CDR1 and CDR2 sequences are KGHSH and LQKENI. This CDR3 is 14 amino acids long. The CDR3 sequence is CASSPEGSGNTIYF. CDR3 coding DNA: TGTGCCAGCTCACCAGAGGGCTCTGGAAACACCATATATTTT.